Below are 22 T cell receptor beta chains sequenced from a single sample in a study of cytomegalovirus exposure and HLA in healthy donors. Vbeta (60) and Jbeta (13) primers were used in the PCR. Clones were read by immunoSEQ multiplex PCR, and TCRdb kept only the in-frame ones, dropping some. The sample holds around 190,000 clones. Sequencing was done on a sample of PBMCs. Every receptor here comes from a woman in her twenties or thirties in good health and CMV-seropositive.

The rearrangement uses TRBV10-3 and TRBJ1-5; 9 positions agree with TRBD1. The CDR3 loop spans 13 amino acids. Trimming at V came to 6 bases and at J to 5 bases, leaving 2 bases not matched to a gene. Germline V gives CDR1 ENHRY, CDR2 SYGVKD. The CDR3 DNA sequence: TGTGCCATCAGGGGACAGGGCGATCAGCCCCAGCATTTT. This translates into CAIRGQGDQPQHF.

This chain uses TRBV6-5 with TRBJ2-2; D perhaps matches TRBD1 (6 bases). Looked up from germline, CDR1 is MNHEY and CDR2 is SVGAGI. The CDR3 has 14 amino acids. Trimming took 6 bases from V and 3 from J, leaving 11 bases between them. The CDR3 sequence is CASRSTGYTGELFF. CDR3 coding DNA: TGTGCCAGCAGATCAACAGGGTACACCGGGGAGCTGTTTTTT.

The J gene is TRBJ2-1, the V gene TRBV5-1, with 7 nucleotides matching TRBD2. From germline, CDR1 is SGHRS and CDR2 YFSETQ. This CDR3 comprises 16 residues. The V and J ends lost 1 base and 6 bases, in that order; junction bases with no gene match: 10. For the CDR3, the DNA is TGCGCCAGCAGCTTGCTATCGGGGGGATCGAGCAATGAGCAGTTCTTC. This encodes CASSLLSGGSSNEQFF.

The rearrangement uses TRBV7-9 and TRBJ2-5, with D possibly called TRBD1 or TRBD2 (7 bases each). With 4 bases removed from V and 11 bases from J, the gap between germline ends came to 14 bases. This CDR3 region has 12 residues. CDR1 and CDR2 from the germline V gene are SEHNR and FQNEAQ (reference sequence). The CDR3 region is CASSSAGQPQYF. CDR3 DNA sequence: TGTGCCAGCAGCTCAGCGGGACAGCCTCAGTACTTC.

This chain links TRBV7-9 with TRBJ2-6, with D possibly TRBD1 on 6 matching bases. Germline CDR1 reads SEHNR; CDR2 reads FQNEAQ (reference sequence). Between the trimmed V and J ends, which lost 4 bases and 2 bases, there was a span of 15 bases. The CDR3 sequence is 17 residues long. The CDR3 loop reads CASSSDSYRAGANVLTF. The CDR3 region has the DNA TGTGCCAGCAGCTCAGACTCCTACAGGGCTGGGGCCAACGTCCTGACTTTC.

The chain has TRBV4-1 and TRBJ2-1; D gene uncertain. CDR3 size: 15 residues. V was clipped by 0 bases and J by 3 bases, with 9 bases between them. Germline lookup yields CDR1 MGHRA and CDR2 YSYEKL. The CDR3 nucleotides are TGCGCCAGCAGCCAAGATTTGGGCTACTACAATGAGCAGTTCTTC. This translates into CASSQDLGYYNEQFF.

This chain joins TRBV2 and TRBJ1-1; D gene unclear. The V end lost 6 bases, the J end lost 2 bases, and 10 bases lay between the germline ends. Germline lookup yields CDR1 SNHLY and CDR2 FYNNEI. This CDR3 has 13 residues. Here the CDR3 reads CASSQDLNTEAFF. The CDR3 DNA follows: TGTGCCAGCAGCCAGGATTTAAACACTGAAGCTTTCTTT.

The CDR3 loop is CASSHRTGYNEQFF. The CDR3 DNA sequence: TGTGCCAGCAGTCACCGGACAGGGTACAATGAGCAGTTCTTC. The J gene is TRBJ2-1, the V gene TRBV27; TRBD1 aligns across 8 bases. Germline assignment: CDR1 MNHEY and CDR2 SMNVEV (reference sequence). The CDR3 consists of 14 residues. Trimming cost V 5 bases and J 4 bases; bases outside gene matches: 4.

The rearrangement uses TRBV12-5 and TRBJ1-5; D is unclear. The V gene lost 3 bases and the J gene lost 6 bases, with 9 bases spanning the gap. Germline V gene sequence: CDR1 LGHNT, CDR2 FRNRAP. The CDR3 covers 13 residues. The CDR3 DNA reads TGTGCTAGTGGTTTTGGTACTCCTCAGCCCCAGCATTTT. Translating it yields CASGFGTPQPQHF.

The chain uses TRBV18 and TRBJ1-1, with 7 bases identical to TRBD1. The CDR3 has 15 amino acids. Germline V gene data show CDR1 as KGHSH and CDR2 as LQKENI. The V and J ends lost 5 bases and 1 base, in that order; junction bases with no gene match: 7. The CDR3 coding sequence is TGTGCCAGCTCAACAGCGACAGGGACGAACACTGAAGCTTTCTTT. Protein: CASSTATGTNTEAFF. The full variable domain, completed using reference TRBV18 and TRBJ1-1, is NAGVMQNPRHLVRRRGQEARLRCSPMKGHSHVYWYRQLPEEGLKFMVYLQKENIIDESGMPKERFSAEFPKEGPSILRIQQVVRGDSAAYFCASSTATGTNTEAFFGQGTRLTVV.

The chain joins TRBV25-1 to TRBJ1-2, with unresolved D. CDR1 and CDR2 from the germline V gene are MGHDK and SYGVNS. V dropped 0 bases and J dropped 8 bases, with 16 bases sitting between them. The CDR3 runs 15 residues. The CDR3 is CASSEYPGRADGYTF. CDR3 DNA: TGTGCCAGCAGTGAATATCCGGGGAGGGCAGACGGCTACACCTTC.

The chain links TRBV11-2 to TRBJ2-7, with D maybe TRBD2 (6 bases). CDR3 length equals 14 residues. V shed 5 bases and J shed 0 bases, with 11 bases lying between them. Germline V gives CDR1 SGHAT, CDR2 FQNNGV. The CDR3 DNA sequence: TGTGCCAGCAGCCTAAGGGACTCCTCCTACGAGCAGTACTTC. This encodes CASSLRDSSYEQYF.

The chain recombines TRBV6-5 with TRBJ1-2; 7 bases line up with TRBD1. The CDR3 covers 15 residues. V was pared by 0 bases and J by 6 bases, with 7 bases of the junction left unmatched. Germline V gene sequence: CDR1 MNHEY, CDR2 SVGAGI. CDR3 loop: CASSYSTDRVDGYTF. The CDR3 region has the DNA TGTGCCAGCAGTTACTCGACCGACAGGGTCGATGGCTACACCTTC.

The chain employs TRBV4-1 and TRBJ2-1, with 8 bases aligning to TRBD2. The CDR3 covers 15 residues. V gave up 0 bases and J gave up 9 bases; unmatched junction bases: 7. CDR1 is MGHRA, CDR2 YSYEKL, per germline. The CDR3 DNA follows: TGCGCCAGCAGCCAAGATATAACCCGGGGGGGTGAGCAGTTCTTC. It translates to CASSQDITRGGEQFF.

The chain links TRBV5-5 to TRBJ2-7; tentative D call: TRBD1 (6 bases). Germline V lookup: CDR1 SGHKS, CDR2 YYEKEE (reference sequence). Trimming cost V 3 bases and J 3 bases, with 19 bases left between them. CDR3 length equals 16 residues. Written as DNA, the CDR3 is TGTGCCAGCAGCTACTTGGTGGGGGCACCCGACTACGAGCAGTACTTC. Protein sequence: CASSYLVGAPDYEQYF.

CDR3 coding DNA: TGCGCCAGCAGCTTTCGGGGGGCCGGGGAGCTGTTTTTT. The encoded protein is CASSFRGAGELFF. The chain recombines TRBV5-1 with TRBJ2-2; the match to TRBD2 covers 7 bases. This CDR3 has 13 residues. The germline V gene encodes CDR1 SGHRS and CDR2 YFSETQ. V gave up 2 bases and J gave up 6 bases; unmatched junction bases: 1.

The chain carries TRBV6-1 and TRBJ2-7, with 7 nucleotides matching TRBD1. Germline V gene data show CDR1 as MNHNS and CDR2 as SASEGT. J was trimmed by 6 bases and V by 7 bases; bases with no gene match: 12. CDR3 length: 14 residues. CDR3 loop: CASTSGTAAGEQYF. Here the CDR3 DNA reads TGTGCCAGCACTTCCGGGACAGCCGCAGGCGAGCAGTACTTC.

With regard to this clone: The junction differs from germline at one of its ends, possibly a read error. The chain employs TRBV6-1 and TRBJ1-3; weak D call: TRBD1 (5 bases). From germline, CDR1 is MNHNS and CDR2 SASEGT. The CDR3 contains 14 residues. The CDR3 DNA follows: TGTACCAGTCACTCGACAGACTCTGGAAACACCATATATTTT. Translated, it gives CTSHSTDSGNTIYF.

V gene TRBV6-1 combines with J gene TRBJ2-3; 8 bases are shared with TRBD1. In germline, CDR1 is MNHNS, CDR2 SASEGT. The CDR3 consists of 15 residues. V trimming: 3 bases; J trimming: 3 bases; junction bases outside the gene matches: 5. Here the CDR3 reads CASSDQGARTDTQYF. The CDR3 DNA reads TGTGCCAGCAGTGACCAGGGGGCGCGGACAGATACGCAGTATTTT.

Concerning this clone itself: Germline is not matched at one junction end, which may reflect a read error. V is TRBV7-6 and J is TRBJ2-5; 13 bases are shared with TRBD2. CDR1 and CDR2 from the germline V gene are SGHVS and FNYEAQ. The CDR3 consists of 18 residues. CDR3 sequence (DNA): TGTGCCGGCAGCTCCCTAAGGACTAGCGGGGGCAATGAAGAGACCCAGTACTTC. Residues: CAGSSLRTSGGNEETQYF.

V usage is TRBV7-9 and J usage is TRBJ1-4; 7 nucleotides line up with TRBD1. The junction had 7 bases not matched to a gene; V was cut back by 5 bases and J by 7 bases. The germline gives CDR1 SEHNR, CDR2 FQNEAQ (reference sequence). This CDR3 region has 14 residues. CDR3 residues: CASSARQGAEKLFF. Here the CDR3 DNA reads TGTGCCAGCAGCGCCCGACAGGGTGCTGAAAAACTGTTTTTT.

The chain employs TRBV19 and TRBJ2-7; 9 bases agree with TRBD1. Germline V gene data show CDR1 as LNHDA and CDR2 as SQIVND (reference sequence). Germline trimming cut 6 bases from V and 1 base from J; bases unmatched to any gene: 4. The CDR3 runs 14 residues. Written as DNA, the CDR3 is TGTGCCAGTAGCCCAGGGACAGGGTCCTACGAGCAGTACTTC. Amino acid sequence: CASSPGTGSYEQYF.